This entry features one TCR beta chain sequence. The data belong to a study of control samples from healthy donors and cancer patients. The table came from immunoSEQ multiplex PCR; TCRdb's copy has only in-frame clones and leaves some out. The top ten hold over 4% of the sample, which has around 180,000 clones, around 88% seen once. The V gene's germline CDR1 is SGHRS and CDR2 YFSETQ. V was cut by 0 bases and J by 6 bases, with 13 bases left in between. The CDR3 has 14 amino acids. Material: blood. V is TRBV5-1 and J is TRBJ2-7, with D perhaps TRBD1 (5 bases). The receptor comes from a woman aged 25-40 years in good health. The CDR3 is CASSLEGHGAEQYV. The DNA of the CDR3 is TGCGCCAGCAGCTTGGAGGGGCATGGGGCCGAGCAGTACGTC.